A single sample gave rise to the 21 T cell receptor beta chains below, sequenced in a study of shared clonotypes between healthy human individuals. Clones were sequenced by immunoSEQ multiplex PCR, and TCRdb holds only the in-frame ones, with some missing. The sample includes approximately 620,000 clones, approximately 97% of them seen just once. The sequenced material came from naive CD4+ T cells sorted from blood. Subset: CD45RA+ positively selected. Receptors were obtained from a woman in her twenties or thirties in good health.

The CDR3 DNA follows: TGCGCCAGCAGAGCCCCCAGACCGGGGGGCAAGAGCAATCAGCCCCAGCATTTT. It is translated as CASRAPRPGGKSNQPQHF. The chain has TRBV5-1 and TRBJ1-5; D is perhaps TRBD1 (6 bases). V lost 5 bases and J lost 1, with 22 bases in between. The germline CDR1 and CDR2 sequences are SGHRS and YFSETQ. This CDR3 spans 18 amino acids.

V gene TRBV6-1 combines with J gene TRBJ2-7; weak D call: TRBD2 (6 bases). Trimming removed 7 bases at V and 6 bases at J, with 19 bases between. Germline values: CDR1 MNHNS, CDR2 SASEGT. The CDR3 covers 14 residues. CDR3 region: CASNRLVRDAEQYF. CDR3 DNA sequence: TGTGCCAGCAACAGACTAGTCAGGGATGCCGAGCAGTACTTC.

The V call is TRBV9, the J call TRBJ2-1, with D perhaps TRBD1 or TRBD2 (5 bases each). The CDR3 covers 17 residues. Trimming stripped 3 bases from V and 9 bases from J, with 25 bases between. Germline V gene sequence: CDR1 SGDLS, CDR2 YYNGEE. This CDR3 is CASSDGPGRTGLGEQFF. For the CDR3, the DNA is TGTGCCAGCAGCGACGGTCCGGGACGGACGGGGTTGGGTGAGCAGTTCTTC.

The rearrangement uses TRBV2 and TRBJ1-5, with D possibly matching TRBD1 (5 bases). The CDR3 length is 16 residues. V shed 3 bases and J shed 0 bases, with 12 bases lying between them. Per the germline V gene, CDR1 is SNHLY and CDR2 is FYNNEI. This CDR3 is CASSEGLDYSNQPQHF. For the CDR3, the DNA is TGTGCCAGCAGTGAGGGGCTAGACTATAGCAATCAGCCCCAGCATTTT.

This chain uses TRBV4-1 with TRBJ2-7; 9 bases align to TRBD2. The V and J ends lost 3 bases and 2 bases, in that order; junction bases with no gene match: 17. The V gene's germline CDR1 is MGHRA and CDR2 YSYEKL. This CDR3 comprises 19 residues. DNA for the CDR3: TGCGCCAGCAGCCACTCGTCCCTAGCGGGGACGGGGAGGCCCTACGAGCAGTACTTC. It translates to CASSHSSLAGTGRPYEQYF.

CDR3 nucleotide sequence: TGCGCCAGCAGCTTGGCGGGACCGACACCCTCTGGTAGAAACACCATATATTTT. This gives the protein CASSLAGPTPSGRNTIYF. The V gene is TRBV5-1, the J gene TRBJ1-3; a weak D match, TRBD1 (5 bases). The V gene lost 0 bases and the J gene lost 5 bases, with 21 bases spanning the gap. The CDR3 length is 18 residues. The V gene's germline CDR1 is SGHRS and CDR2 YFSETQ.

The chain couples TRBV18 to TRBJ2-3; TRBD2 agrees at 8 bases. From germline, CDR1 is KGHSH and CDR2 LQKENI. This CDR3 is built from 19 residues. J was trimmed by 4 bases and V by 3 bases; bases with no gene match: 18. The DNA for the CDR3 is TGTGCCAGCTCACCCATTCAGCGGGAGTCATACCGGATCTCAGATACGCAGTATTTT. The encoded protein is CASSPIQRESYRISDTQYF.

This chain links TRBV5-1 with TRBJ1-1; 8 bases are a match to TRBD1. Trimming took 1 base from V and 1 from J; bases not matched to a gene: 18. Germline V CDR1 and CDR2: SGHRS, YFSETQ. The CDR3 loop spans 20 amino acids. As DNA, the CDR3 is TGCGCCAGCAGCTTGCGGCCGGGACAGGCGACTGGCTACGAGAACACTGAAGCTTTCTTT. It translates to CASSLRPGQATGYENTEAFF.

Remarks on this clone: Other DNA sequences in the same sample also yield this CDR3. The rearrangement joins TRBV19 to TRBJ1-5; D uncertain. The CDR3 contains 13 residues. V dropped 1 base and J dropped 5 bases, with 6 bases sitting between them. CDR1 is LNHDA and CDR2 is SQIVND in the germline V gene (reference sequence). This chain's CDR3 is CASSIALDQPQHF. The CDR3 coding sequence is TGTGCCAGTAGTATAGCATTAGATCAGCCCCAGCATTTT.

The rearrangement joins TRBV5-1 to TRBJ2-2, with D perhaps TRBD1 (5 bases). The CDR3 spans 15 residues. Germline CDR1 reads SGHRS; CDR2 reads YFSETQ. The V and J ends lost 0 bases and 4 bases respectively, with 10 bases between them. DNA for the CDR3: TGCGCCAGCAGCTTGGGACAGCCGGCCACCGGGGAGCTGTTTTTT. It yields the protein CASSLGQPATGELFF.

The chain couples TRBV4-1 to TRBJ2-2, with 7 nucleotides matching TRBD2. In germline, CDR1 is MGHRA, CDR2 YSYEKL. The CDR3 extends over 17 amino acids. Trimming removed 6 bases from V and 1 base from J; junction bases left unmatched: 11. CDR3 coding DNA: TGCGCCAGCAGACCCCACACCAAGCGGGAGAACACCGGGGAGCTGTTTTTT. Protein sequence: CASRPHTKRENTGELFF.

The CDR3: CASSEVDRASGYTF. The CDR3 region has the DNA TGTGCCAGCAGTGAAGTTGACAGGGCGAGTGGCTACACCTTC. The gene calls are TRBV25-1 and TRBJ1-2; 7 bases fit TRBD1. Germline values: CDR1 MGHDK, CDR2 SYGVNS. Trimming cost V 2 bases and J 7 bases; bases outside gene matches: 7. CDR3 length: 14 amino acids.

The V gene is TRBV6-1, the J gene TRBJ2-7; D possibly uses TRBD1 or TRBD2 (5 bases each). This CDR3 contains 18 residues. The germline gives CDR1 MNHNS, CDR2 SASEGT. Deletions cut 2 bases from V and 0 bases from J, with 20 bases between. In DNA, the CDR3 is TGTGCCAGCAGTGAAAGTGAGGGGTTACCCCCTAGCTCCTACGAGCAGTACTTC. Amino acids: CASSESEGLPPSSYEQYF.

The chain employs TRBV15 and TRBJ1-3; D gene ambiguous. V was cut by 0 bases and J by 4 bases, with 10 bases left in between. Germline V gene lookup returns CDR1 LNHNV and CDR2 YYDKDF (reference sequence). CDR3 length: 15 residues. CDR3: CATSRDASWGNTIYF. The CDR3 region has the DNA TGTGCCACCAGCAGAGACGCCTCTTGGGGAAACACCATATATTTT.

This CDR3 reads CASTPQVRGPEQYF. CDR3 sequence (DNA): TGTGCCAGCACCCCTCAGGTCAGGGGGCCCGAGCAGTACTTC. The chain has TRBV6-5 and TRBJ2-7, with 8 bases that match TRBD1. Per germline, CDR1 MNHEY and CDR2 SVGAGI. The CDR3 runs to 14 residues. V lost 7 bases to trimming and J lost 6 bases; unmatched junction nucleotides: 11.

V and J are TRBV28 and TRBJ1-5; 9 bases are shared with TRBD1. The germline V gene encodes CDR1 MDHEN and CDR2 SYDVKM. Trimming took 4 bases from V and 7 from J; bases not matched to a gene: 5. The CDR3 covers 14 residues. CDR3 in amino acids: CASSSQGAGQPQHF. CDR3 nucleotide sequence: TGTGCCAGCAGTTCACAGGGGGCAGGACAGCCCCAGCATTTT.

This clone was detected once. This CDR3 is also generated by other DNA sequences in the sample. The V gene is TRBV4-1, the J gene TRBJ2-1, with 7 bases lining up with TRBD2. Germline values: CDR1 MGHRA, CDR2 YSYEKL. The CDR3 extends over 15 amino acids. The V and J ends lost 4 bases and 1 base, in that order; junction bases with no gene match: 4. CDR3 sequence: CASSPRTSSYNEQFF. The CDR3 DNA reads as TGCGCCAGCAGCCCAAGGACTAGTTCCTACAATGAGCAGTTCTTC.

The rearrangement joins TRBV28 to TRBJ2-7, with no clear D. The CDR3 is 17 amino acids. Germline CDR1 and CDR2: MDHEN and SYDVKM. V shed 7 bases and J shed 6 bases, with 28 bases lying between them. The CDR3 DNA follows: TGTGCCAGCACCGATCCCAACCTCCGGGCCTCACCCCTCGAGCAGTACTTC. Translation gives CASTDPNLRASPLEQYF.

The chain couples TRBV28 to TRBJ2-2; no clear D. V lost 2 bases to trimming and J lost 9 bases, with 10 bases between them. This CDR3 is built from 13 residues. The germline CDR1 and CDR2 sequences are MDHEN and SYDVKM. In nucleotides, the CDR3 is TGTGCCAGCAGTTTAAGTGGTACCCGGGAGCTGTTTTTT. This translates into CASSLSGTRELFF.

This chain links TRBV2 with TRBJ2-2; 7 bases fit TRBD1. The trim removed 4 bases at V and 5 bases at J, leaving 4 bases unmatched. The germline V gene has CDR1 SNHLY and CDR2 FYNNEI. The CDR3 length is 14 residues. The DNA for the CDR3 is TGTGCCAGCAGTGGTACAGGGGCGACCGGGGAGCTGTTTTTT. Protein sequence: CASSGTGATGELFF.

This chain joins TRBV4-1 and TRBJ2-2; the match to TRBD2 covers 9 bases. J was trimmed by 8 bases and V by 2 bases; bases with no gene match: 12. This CDR3 contains 17 residues. From germline, CDR1 is MGHRA and CDR2 YSYEKL. CDR3 coding DNA: TGCGCCAGCAGCCAATACGCAGCGGGAGGTCCCCAAGGGGAGCTGTTTTTT. Translated: CASSQYAAGGPQGELFF.